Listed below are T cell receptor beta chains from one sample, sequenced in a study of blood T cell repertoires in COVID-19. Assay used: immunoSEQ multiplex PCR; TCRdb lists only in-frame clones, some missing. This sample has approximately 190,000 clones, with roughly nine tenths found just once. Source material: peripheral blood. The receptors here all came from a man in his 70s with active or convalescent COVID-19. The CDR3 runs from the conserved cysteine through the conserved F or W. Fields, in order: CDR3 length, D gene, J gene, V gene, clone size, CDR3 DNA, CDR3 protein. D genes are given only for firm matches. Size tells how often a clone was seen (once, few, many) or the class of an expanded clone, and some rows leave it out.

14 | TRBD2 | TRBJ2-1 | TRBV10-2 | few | TGCGCCAGCAGTGAGTGGCGGGAGTTAGGTGAGCAGTTCTTC | CASSEWRELGEQFF
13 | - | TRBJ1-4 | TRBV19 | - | TGTGCCAGTAGTATGGGCTTTCGGGAAAAACTGTTTTTT | CASSMGFREKLFF
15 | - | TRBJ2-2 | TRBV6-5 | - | TGTGCCAGCAGAGCCACCGGGACAAGGACCGGGGAGCTGTTTTTT | CASRATGTRTGELFF
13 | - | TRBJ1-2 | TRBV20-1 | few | TGCAGTGCTAGTACCAGGGGTAACTATGGCTACACCTTC | CSASTRGNYGYTF
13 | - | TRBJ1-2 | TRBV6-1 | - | TGTGCCAGCAATTGGGAGGGGACCTATGGCTACACCTTC | CASNWEGTYGYTF
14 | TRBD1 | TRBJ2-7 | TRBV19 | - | TGTGCCAGTAGTATCCGGGACAGATACTACGAGCAGTACTTC | CASSIRDRYYEQYF
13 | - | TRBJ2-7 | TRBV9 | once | TGTGCCAGCAGCGCCGGATCAGGCCACGAGCAGTACTTC | CASSAGSGHEQYF
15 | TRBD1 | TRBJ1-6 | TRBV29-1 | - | TGCAGCGCTCCCACTAACGGGACAGGGGTTTCACCCCTCCACTTT | CSAPTNGTGVSPLHF
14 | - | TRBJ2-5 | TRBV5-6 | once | TGTGCCAGCAGCTCAGGGACTGGTTTTGGGACCCAGTACTTC | CASSSGTGFGTQYF
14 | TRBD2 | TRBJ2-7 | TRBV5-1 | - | TGCGCCAGCGCGGGACTAGCACGAATCCACGAGCAGTACTTC | CASAGLARIHEQYF
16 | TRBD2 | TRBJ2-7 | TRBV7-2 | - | TGTGCCAGCAGCACCGGACTAGCGGGAGAACCCTACGAGCAGTACTTC | CASSTGLAGEPYEQYF
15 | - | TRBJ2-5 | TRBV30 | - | TGTGCCTGGAGTGTAGGCGGCGCCAGAGTTGGGACCCAGTACTTC | CAWSVGGARVGTQYF
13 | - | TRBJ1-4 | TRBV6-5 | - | TGTGCCAGCAGACAGGGCGTTAATGAAAAACTGTTTTTT | CASRQGVNEKLFF
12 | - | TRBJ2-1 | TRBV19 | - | TGTGCCAGTAGTAACAGTTACAATGAGCAGTTCTTC | CASSNSYNEQFF
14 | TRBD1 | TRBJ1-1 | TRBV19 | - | TGTGCCAGTAGTAGGACAGGAGTGAACACTGAAGCTTTCTTT | CASSRTGVNTEAFF
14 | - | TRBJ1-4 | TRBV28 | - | TGTGCCAGCAGTCTGGCAGGCACTAATGAAAAACTGTTTTTT | CASSLAGTNEKLFF
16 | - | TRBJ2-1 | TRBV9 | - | TGTGCCAGCAGCGTACAGGCTGCGAGCTCCTACAATGAGCAGTTCTTC | CASSVQAASSYNEQFF
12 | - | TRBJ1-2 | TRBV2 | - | TGTGCCAGCAGCCAGGGCGTCTATGGCTACACCTTC | CASSQGVYGYTF
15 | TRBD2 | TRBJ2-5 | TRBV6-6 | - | TGTGCCAGCAAAGGACTAGCGGGGTTAGAAGAGACCCAGTACTTC | CASKGLAGLEETQYF
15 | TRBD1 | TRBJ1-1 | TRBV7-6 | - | TGTGCCAGCAGCTCCAGGGACAGGGAGGATACTGAAGCTTTCTTT | CASSSRDREDTEAFF
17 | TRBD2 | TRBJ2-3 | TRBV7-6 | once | TGTGCCAGCAGCCCCAGCCCATCAGGGAGGGGCACAGATACGCAGTATTTT | CASSPSPSGRGTDTQYF
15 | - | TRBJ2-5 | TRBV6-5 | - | TGTGCCAGCAGTTACTCAAGGCTGGGGGGAGAGACCCAGTACTTC | CASSYSRLGGETQYF
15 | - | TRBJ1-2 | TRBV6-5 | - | TGTGCCAGCAGTTACGGGAGGGGACCTACCTATGGCTACACCTTC | CASSYGRGPTYGYTF
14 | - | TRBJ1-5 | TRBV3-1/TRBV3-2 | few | TGTGCCAGCAGCCAAGGGCGCGGGAATCAGCCCCAGCATTTT | CASSQGRGNQPQHF
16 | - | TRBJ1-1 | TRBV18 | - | TGTGCCAGCTCACCGCAAGTCGTAGTCGCGTACACTGAAGCTTTCTTT | CASSPQVVVAYTEAFF
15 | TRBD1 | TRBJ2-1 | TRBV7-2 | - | TGTGCCAGCGGCTCCAGGACAGGGGACTACAATGAGCAGTTCTTC | CASGSRTGDYNEQFF
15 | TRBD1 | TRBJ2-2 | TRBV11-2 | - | TGTGCCAGCAGCCGTGGAGACAGGGTTACTCGGGAGCTGTTTTTT | CASSRGDRVTRELFF
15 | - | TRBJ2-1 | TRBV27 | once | TGTGCCAGCAGTCCAGCAGTACTAGAGTCATATGAGCAGTTCTTC | CASSPAVLESYEQFF